Sequencing of this TCR beta chain was carried out in a study of T cells after posttransplantation cyclophosphamide. Study-level results: Donor CD8+ memory clones often dominated recipient blood repertoires at later times. TRB overlap between skin or GI tissue T cells and blood was limited.

With respect to this clone: Antigen: not known.

Cyclophosphamide on days +3 and +4 followed busulfan-fludarabine conditioning and a marrow graft. The assay was immunoSEQ multiplex PCR, and TCRdb's table has in-frame clones only and misses some. The table includes about 43,000 clones, about 90% detected once. The clonotype was recovered from a male patient between 55 and 70 years old who received an allogeneic stem cell transplant from a related donor and was CMV-positive. Some T cells may have come from the graft donor. Sequenced material: PBMCs, taken roughly 59 days after allogeneic stem cell transplant with posttransplant cyclophosphamide.

CDR3 sequence (DNA): TGTGCCAGCAGGCTGGGAGACTATGGCTACACCTTC. It encodes CASRLGDYGYTF. V and J are TRBV7-2 and TRBJ1-2, with D unclear. Germline CDR1 and CDR2: SGHTA and FQGNSA. With 6 bases removed from V and 3 bases from J, the gap between germline ends came to 8 bases. The CDR3 totals 12 residues.